Reported below is one TCR beta chain. TCRdb's copy holds only in-frame clones and misses some; the assay was immunoSEQ multiplex PCR. In the table there are tens of thousands of clones, roughly 89% of which are singletons. V gave up 1 base and J gave up 2 bases; unmatched junction bases: 3. Germline CDR1 SSHAT, CDR2 FNYEAQ (reference sequence). This CDR3 region has 15 residues. These data originate in a study of blood T cell repertoires in COVID-19. Study at large: Some COVID-19 samples were acute and others convalescent; all came from the United States, Italy and Spain. PBMCs, B-cell-depleted T cells, or T cells provided the cDNA or gDNA that made up the material.

Sequencing input: peripheral blood. The clonotype originates from a human donor in a cohort sampled during active COVID-19. The J gene is TRBJ2-5, the V gene TRBV7-7; 8 positions match TRBD2. CDR3: CASSLVAGKQETQYF. The CDR3 DNA follows: TGTGCCAGCAGCTTAGTAGCGGGGAAACAAGAGACCCAGTACTTC.